Presented here are 10 T cell receptor beta chains from one specimen sequenced in a study of cytomegalovirus exposure and HLA in healthy donors (dated by TCRdb to 2015 to 2018). The library came from the immunoSEQ multiplex PCR assay. The multiplex PCR relied on a mix of 60 forward primers for TCR Vbeta segments and 13 reverse primers for TCR Jbeta segments. TCRdb holds this immuneACCESS table with in-frame rearrangements only. Some clones are missing; in checked studies, unresolved V genes explain under half, and the rest has no known cause. The sample records roughly 140,000 clones, approximately 80% of which are singletons. Around 5.4% of the sample goes to the ten largest clones. The sequenced material came from PBMCs. These receptors all come from a man younger than 45 in good health and CMV-seropositive.

This chain links TRBV9 with TRBJ2-3, with 9 bases identical to TRBD2. This CDR3 region has 16 residues. Germline lookup yields CDR1 SGDLS and CDR2 YYNGEE. J was trimmed by 2 bases and V by 0 bases; bases with no gene match: 4. CDR3 DNA sequence: TGTGCCAGCAGCGTAGGTCTAGCGGGGTTCACAGATACGCAGTATTTT. Its protein is CASSVGLAGFTDTQYF.

The V call is TRBV2, the J call TRBJ1-1; 9 positions agree with TRBD1. Germline CDR1 and CDR2: SNHLY and FYNNEI. V dropped 6 bases and J dropped 11; count of bases not matched to a gene: 4. This CDR3 is built from 11 residues. The chain's CDR3 is CASRYRGPAFF. The CDR3 DNA reads as TGTGCCAGCAGGTACAGGGGGCCGGCTTTCTTT.

The chain recombines TRBV2 with TRBJ2-7; TRBD2 agrees at 12 bases. V shed 3 bases and J 2 bases; nucleotides not matched to a gene: 8. Per germline, CDR1 SNHLY and CDR2 FYNNEI. The CDR3 loop spans 17 amino acids. Here the CDR3 reads CASSEGILAGGPYEQYF. In nucleotides, the CDR3 is TGTGCCAGCAGTGAGGGAATCCTAGCGGGAGGGCCCTACGAGCAGTACTTC.

The CDR3 DNA reads as TGTGCCAGCAGCCACGACAGGGAAAGTAAGCCCCAGCATTTT. It translates to CASSHDRESKPQHF. This chain links TRBV28 with TRBJ1-5; 7 bases align to TRBD1. The CDR3 runs 14 residues. V was pared by 6 bases and J by 8 bases, with 10 bases of the junction left unmatched. Per the germline V gene, CDR1 is MDHEN and CDR2 is SYDVKM.

The chain has TRBV7-9 and TRBJ2-1; 7 positions match TRBD1. V dropped 4 bases and J dropped 7; count of bases not matched to a gene: 1. This CDR3 contains 12 residues. Germline values: CDR1 SEHNR, CDR2 FQNEAQ (reference sequence). CDR3 loop: CASSSQGNEQFF. The CDR3 region has the DNA TGTGCCAGCAGCTCACAGGGGAATGAGCAGTTCTTC. The full variable domain, in which reference TRBV7-9 and TRBJ2-1 provide the parts outside the CDR3, is DTGVSQNPRHKITKRGQNVTFRCDPISEHNRLYWYRQTLGQGPEFLTYFQNEAQLEKSRLLSDRFSAERPKGSFSTLEIQRTEQGDSAMYLCASSSQGNEQFFGPGTRLTVL.

The rearrangement uses TRBV7-8 and TRBJ1-6; 7 nucleotides line up with TRBD1. From germline, CDR1 is SGHVS and CDR2 FQNEAQ. This CDR3 comprises 16 residues. Germline trimming cut 5 bases from V and 4 bases from J; bases unmatched to any gene: 8. The CDR3 loop is CASSQGDRSYNSPLHF. CDR3 coding DNA: TGTGCCAGCAGCCAAGGGGACAGAAGTTATAATTCACCCCTCCACTTT. Using reference TRBV7-8 and TRBJ1-6 for the parts outside the CDR3, the full variable domain is GAGVSQSPRYKVAKRGQDVALRCDPISGHVSLFWYQQALGQGPEFLTYFQNEAQLDKSGLPSDRFFAERPEGSVSTLKIQRTQQEDSAVYLCASSQGDRSYNSPLHFGNGTRLTVT.

The genes are TRBV29-1 and TRBJ2-7; 9 bases are a match to TRBD1. This CDR3 comprises 13 residues. Germline V gives CDR1 SQVTM, CDR2 ANQGSEA. Unmatched junction bases numbered 8, after V lost 6 bases and J lost 5 bases. The CDR3 is CSVDRQGEDEQYF. In nucleotides, the CDR3 is TGCAGCGTCGACCGACAGGGGGAAGACGAGCAGTACTTC.

The chain is built from TRBV7-9 and TRBJ2-5; 10 nucleotides match TRBD1. The J call may be faulty, since TRBJ2-7 better matches the DNA end. The CDR3 sequence is 15 residues long. Germline lookup yields CDR1 SEHNR and CDR2 FQNEAQ (reference sequence). Written as DNA, the CDR3 is TGTGCCAGCAGCTTAGGGACAGGGGGAATGGACGAGCAGTACTTC. Residues: CASSLGTGGMDEQYF.

This clone was recorded only once. The V call is TRBV7-9, the J call TRBJ2-2, with D tentatively TRBD2 (6 bases). The V gene's germline CDR1 is SEHNR and CDR2 FQNEAQ (reference sequence). CDR3 length: 15 amino acids. V dropped 4 bases and J dropped 4 bases, with 13 bases sitting between them. For the CDR3, the DNA is TGTGCCAGCAGCTCCCTGGGGGACTTCACCGGGGAGCTGTTTTTT. Its protein is CASSSLGDFTGELFF.

The rearrangement uses TRBV27 and TRBJ2-3, with D perhaps matching TRBD2 (6 bases). V lost 4 bases and J lost 1, with 6 bases in between. This CDR3 is built from 13 residues. Looked up from germline, CDR1 is MNHEY and CDR2 is SMNVEV (reference sequence). CDR3 DNA: TGTGCCAGCAGTTGGAGGGGCACAGATACGCAGTATTTT. Its protein is CASSWRGTDTQYF.